This T cell receptor beta chain was sequenced during a study of shared clonotypes between healthy human individuals. Whole-study context: Each donor had three CD4 naive, three CD4 memory, two CD8 naive and one CD8 memory plate. Study-level results: Investigators collected only blood, and repertoires in tissues likely differ.

CDR1 is LNHDA and CDR2 is SQIVND in the germline V gene (reference sequence). The CDR3 has 14 amino acids. Trimming removed 8 bases from V and 5 bases from J, with 19 bases in between. The table lists this clone with a count of one. Its antigen is unidentified. Genomic DNA (from each subset) was split evenly across several immunoSEQ plates. Authors' methods: Junction-only sequences produced by ImmunoSEQ had no quality scores, so filtering differed. Here immunoSEQ multiplex PCR was the method, and the copy in TCRdb shows in-frame clones only, minus some. That table furnishes V, J and clone size, whereas the DNA furnished D and trimming. The table shows about 2.1 million clones, with roughly 91% occurring only once. CD45RO-negative, CCR7-selected cells formed the naive CD8 fraction, which excluded terminally differentiated effector memory CD45RA+ cells.

The J gene is TRBJ2-7, the V gene TRBV19; no firm D call. The sequence derives from a man in his late teens or twenties in good health. Some clones in this sample may be carry-over from other donors' samples. The sample comprised naive CD8+ T cells from PBMCs. CDR3 protein: CASEDLNSGHEQYF. The CDR3 region has the DNA TGTGCCAGTGAAGACCTTAACAGTGGTCACGAGCAGTACTTC. Looking up the rest from reference TRBV19 and TRBJ2-7 gives the full variable domain: DGGITQSPKYLFRKEGQNVTLSCEQNLNHDAMYWYRQDPGQGLRLIYYSQIVNDFQKGDIAEGYSVSREKKESFPLTVTSAQKNPTAFYLCASEDLNSGHEQYFGPGTRLTVT.